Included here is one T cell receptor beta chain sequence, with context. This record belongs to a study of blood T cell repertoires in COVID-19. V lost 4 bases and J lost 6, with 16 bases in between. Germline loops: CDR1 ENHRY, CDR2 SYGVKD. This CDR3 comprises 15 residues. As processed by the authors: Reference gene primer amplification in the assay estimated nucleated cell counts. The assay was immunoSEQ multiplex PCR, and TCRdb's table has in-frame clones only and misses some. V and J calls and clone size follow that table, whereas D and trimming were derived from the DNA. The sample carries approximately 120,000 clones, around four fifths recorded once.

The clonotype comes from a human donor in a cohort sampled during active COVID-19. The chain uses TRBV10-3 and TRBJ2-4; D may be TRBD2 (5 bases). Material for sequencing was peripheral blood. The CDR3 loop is CAISVGGGVGNIQYF. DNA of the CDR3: TGTGCCATCAGTGTAGGAGGTGGGGTCGGAAACATTCAGTACTTC.